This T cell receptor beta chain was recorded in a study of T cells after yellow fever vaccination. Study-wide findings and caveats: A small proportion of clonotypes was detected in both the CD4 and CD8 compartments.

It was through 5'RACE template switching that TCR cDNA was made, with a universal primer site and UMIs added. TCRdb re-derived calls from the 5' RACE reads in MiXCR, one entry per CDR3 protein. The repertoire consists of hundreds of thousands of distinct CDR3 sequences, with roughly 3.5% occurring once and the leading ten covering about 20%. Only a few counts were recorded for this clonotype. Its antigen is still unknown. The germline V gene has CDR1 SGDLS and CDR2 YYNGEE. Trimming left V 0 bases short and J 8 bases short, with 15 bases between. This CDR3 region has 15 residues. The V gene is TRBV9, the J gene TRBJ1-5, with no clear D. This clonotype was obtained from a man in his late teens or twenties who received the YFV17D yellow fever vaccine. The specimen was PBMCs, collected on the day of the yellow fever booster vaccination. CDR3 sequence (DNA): TGTGCCAGCAGCGTAGACTCTGGTACAGTCGAGCCCCAGCATTTT. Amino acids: CASSVDSGTVEPQHF.